Listed below are T cell receptor beta chains from one sample, sequenced in a study of T cells after posttransplantation cyclophosphamide. The table came from immunoSEQ multiplex PCR; TCRdb's copy has only in-frame clones and leaves some out. The sample includes about 3,600 clones, about 72% of them seen just once. The specimen was memory CD8+ T cells sorted from blood. Receptors originate from a man aged 50 or older. Both conserved end residues are part of each CDR3. A D gene is named only where the DNA matches it firmly. Clone size is given for some rows only: seen once, a few or many times, or a class if the clone is expanded.

d_gene	v_gene	abundance	j_gene	CDR3aa	CDR3nt
-	TRBV7-3	-	TRBJ2-1	CASSLQGYNEQFF	TGTGCCAGCAGCTTACAGGGATACAATGAGCAGTTCTTC
TRBD1	TRBV4-3	few	TRBJ1-1	CASSLDRGGTEAFF	TGCGCCAGCAGCCTCGACAGGGGGGGGACTGAAGCTTTCTTT
-	TRBV10-2	-	TRBJ2-1	CASSLDSLNEQFF	TGCGCCAGCAGTCTTGACAGTCTTAATGAGCAGTTCTTC
TRBD1	TRBV27	few	TRBJ2-7	CASSLTGTGNDEQYF	TGTGCCAGCAGTCTTACCGGGACAGGGAACGACGAGCAGTACTTC
TRBD2	TRBV9	-	TRBJ2-5	CASSSGGVPGETQYF	TGTGCCAGCAGCTCCGGGGGGGTTCCGGGGGAGACCCAGTACTTC
-	TRBV28	-	TRBJ1-1	CASSPQATEAFF	TGTGCCAGCAGCCCGCAGGCCACTGAAGCTTTCTTT
-	TRBV7-9	-	TRBJ2-7	CASSFEGPRREQYF	TGTGCCAGCAGCTTCGAGGGCCCTCGTCGCGAGCAGTACTTC
-	TRBV9	few	TRBJ1-1	CASSHGGGTEAFF	TGTGCCAGCAGCCATGGAGGTGGAACTGAAGCTTTCTTT
-	TRBV7-9	-	TRBJ2-1	CASSFPYSYNEQFF	TGTGCCAGCAGCTTCCCCTACTCCTACAATGAGCAGTTCTTC
TRBD1	TRBV4-1	-	TRBJ1-1	CASSQRDSLNTEAFF	TGCGCCAGCAGCCAGAGGGACAGTTTGAACACTGAAGCTTTCTTT
TRBD2	TRBV5-4	-	TRBJ2-1	CASSLGFGTSLHEQFF	TGTGCCAGCAGCTTGGGGTTCGGGACTAGCCTTCATGAGCAGTTCTTC
TRBD2	TRBV4-2	-	TRBJ2-7	CASSQGLAAPSYEQYF	TGTGCCAGCAGCCAAGGGCTAGCGGCACCCTCCTACGAGCAGTACTTC
TRBD1	TRBV28	-	TRBJ2-5	CASRPTGEIMETQYF	TGTGCCAGCAGGCCGACAGGGGAAATCATGGAGACCCAGTACTTC
TRBD2	TRBV4-1	-	TRBJ2-1	CASSLGPLAGGEQFF	TGCGCCAGCAGCCTAGGACCACTAGCGGGGGGGGAGCAGTTCTTC
TRBD2	TRBV4-3	once	TRBJ2-3	CASSQEPLAGGSDTQYF	TGCGCCAGCAGCCAAGAACCCCTAGCGGGGGGCTCGGATACGCAGTATTTT
-	TRBV7-6	-	TRBJ2-1	CASSLSYAGIDEQFF	TGTGCCAGCAGCCTAAGTTATGCAGGGATCGATGAGCAGTTCTTC
TRBD1	TRBV7-8	-	TRBJ2-1	CASSLFQGASTNEQFF	TGTGCCAGCAGCTTATTTCAGGGGGCAAGCACCAATGAGCAGTTCTTC